Each of the 14 T cell receptor beta chains below was sequenced from the same sample in a study of blood T cell repertoires in COVID-19 (TCRdb year 2020). The library came from the immunoSEQ multiplex PCR assay. TCRdb carries this immuneACCESS record with in-frame sequences only. Its versions omit some clonotypes, under half of them owing to an unresolved V gene in the studies checked, with the rest unexplained. The sample data list about 35,000 clones, and around 85% of these were observed just once. 44% of the sample is taken by the ten largest. Sequenced input: peripheral blood. These receptor sequences come from a man in his sixties with active or convalescent COVID-19.

The genes are TRBV19 and TRBJ1-4; D is uncertain. Deletions cut 5 bases from V and 0 bases from J, with 10 bases between. CDR1 is LNHDA, CDR2 SQIVND, per germline (reference sequence). There are 15 residues in the CDR3. CDR3 nucleotide sequence: TGTGCCAGTAGTTCGTTTGCGGCAACTAATGAAAAACTGTTTTTT. This codes for CASSSFAATNEKLFF.

The chain has TRBV5-1 and TRBJ2-1; D is perhaps TRBD1 (6 bases). Deletions cut 3 bases from V and 5 bases from J, with 12 bases between. The CDR3 is 14 amino acids. The V gene's germline CDR1 is SGHRS and CDR2 YFSETQ. The CDR3 coding sequence is TGCGCCAGCAGCTCCCGGGACAATGACAATGAGCAGTTCTTC. Translation gives CASSSRDNDNEQFF.

V gene TRBV7-2 combines with J gene TRBJ1-5; D remains ambiguous. V lost 5 bases and J 0 bases, leaving 11 bases between the germline ends. The CDR3 runs 15 residues. From germline, CDR1 is SGHTA and CDR2 FQGNSA. CDR3 bases: TGTGCCAGCAGCCCGGCGGTATATAGCAATCAGCCCCAGCATTTT. It codes for CASSPAVYSNQPQHF.

This clone was picked up one time. The chain joins TRBV25-1 to TRBJ1-1; D is uncertain. CDR1 and CDR2 from the germline V gene are MGHDK and SYGVNS. The CDR3 covers 14 residues. V dropped 5 bases and J dropped 5 bases, with 15 bases sitting between them. The CDR3 is CASSSWIGGTEAFF. DNA of the CDR3: TGTGCCAGCAGTTCCTGGATCGGAGGGACTGAAGCTTTCTTT.

This chain joins TRBV5-4 and TRBJ2-1; maybe TRBD2 (5 bases). The CDR3 loop spans 15 amino acids. Per the germline V gene, CDR1 is SGHNT and CDR2 is YYREEE (reference sequence). Trimming cost V 6 bases and J 3 bases, with 16 bases left between them. CDR3 DNA: TGTGCCAGCAACCCGGGGTATTGGGACTACAATGAGCAGTTCTTC. Protein sequence: CASNPGYWDYNEQFF.

The rearrangement links TRBV28 to TRBJ2-5, with D possibly being TRBD1 (6 bases). The V end was cut by 6 bases, the J end by 4 bases, with 21 bases between. Per the germline V gene, CDR1 is MDHEN and CDR2 is SYDVKM. This CDR3 comprises 16 residues. In nucleotides, the CDR3 is TGTGCCAGCAGATATACCGGGACAAGAGGCATAGAGACCCAGTACTTC. Translated, it gives CASRYTGTRGIETQYF.

The chain has TRBV5-1 and TRBJ1-2; unclear D gene. Germline-derived CDR1 and CDR2 are SGHRS and YFSETQ. This CDR3 contains 13 residues. V dropped 0 bases and J dropped 3 bases, with 6 bases sitting between them. CDR3 region: CASSLGVDYGYTF. Here the CDR3 DNA reads TGCGCCAGCAGCTTGGGAGTAGACTATGGCTACACCTTC. The full variable domain, with the rest looked up from reference TRBV5-1 and TRBJ1-2, is KAGVTQTPRYLIKTRGQQVTLSCSPISGHRSVSWYQQTPGQGLQFLFEYFSETQRNKGNFPGRFSGRQFSNSRSEMNVSTLELGDSALYLCASSLGVDYGYTFGSGTRLTVV.

The chain couples TRBV5-4 to TRBJ2-1; TRBD2 aligns across 13 bases. Germline V gene data show CDR1 as SGHNT and CDR2 as YYREEE (reference sequence). Trimming at V came to 3 bases and at J to 7 bases, leaving 7 bases not matched to a gene. The CDR3 spans 16 residues. The CDR3 region has the DNA TGTGCCAGCAGCTCACGGACTAGCGGGAGTGGAAATGAGCAGTTCTTC. This codes for CASSSRTSGSGNEQFF.

V and J are TRBV5-1 and TRBJ1-5; D unclear. The CDR3 is 13 amino acids. Germline V gene lookup returns CDR1 SGHRS and CDR2 YFSETQ. The V end lost 0 bases, the J end lost 4 bases, and 5 bases lay between the germline ends. CDR3 protein: CASSLAVNQPQHF. CDR3 DNA: TGCGCCAGCAGCTTGGCCGTAAATCAGCCCCAGCATTTT. The full variable domain, completed using reference TRBV5-1 and TRBJ1-5, is KAGVTQTPRYLIKTRGQQVTLSCSPISGHRSVSWYQQTPGQGLQFLFEYFSETQRNKGNFPGRFSGRQFSNSRSEMNVSTLELGDSALYLCASSLAVNQPQHFGDGTRLSIL.

V and J are TRBV7-2 and TRBJ1-2; D not certain. This CDR3 is 14 amino acids long. The V end lost 0 bases, the J end lost 8 bases, and 13 bases lay between the germline ends. CDR1 and CDR2 (germline): SGHTA, FQGNSA. The CDR3 region has the DNA TGTGCCAGCAGCTTAGCAGTCCCGGTGGGCGGCTACACCTTC. Its translation is CASSLAVPVGGYTF. Drawing the rest from reference TRBV7-2 and TRBJ1-2, the complete variable domain is GAGVSQSPSNKVTEKGKDVELRCDPISGHTALYWYRQSLGQGLEFLIYFQGNSAPDKSGLPSDRFSAERTGGSVSTLTIQRTQQEDSAVYLCASSLAVPVGGYTFGSGTRLTVV.

The V call is TRBV9, the J call TRBJ2-1, with 8 bases lining up with TRBD1. The length of the CDR3 is 16 residues. Germline V lookup: CDR1 SGDLS, CDR2 YYNGEE. The junction had 8 bases not matched to a gene; V was cut back by 4 bases and J by 2 bases. The CDR3 protein is CASSPRDRGPYNEQFF. The DNA of the CDR3 is TGTGCCAGCAGCCCCAGAGACAGGGGCCCCTACAATGAGCAGTTCTTC.

This chain joins TRBV19 and TRBJ2-1; possible D gene TRBD2, 5 bases. Germline V lookup: CDR1 LNHDA, CDR2 SQIVND (reference sequence). The CDR3 extends over 13 amino acids. V lost 7 bases, J lost 9 bases, and 16 bases lay in between. The CDR3 nucleotides are TGTGCCAGTACTACGGGGTCCCGGGCTGAGCAGTTCTTC. Its translation is CASTTGSRAEQFF.

The chain couples TRBV27 to TRBJ2-7; D possibly corresponds to TRBD2 (6 bases). V was pared by 3 bases and J by 3 bases, with 12 bases between. Germline V gives CDR1 MNHEY, CDR2 SMNVEV (reference sequence). The CDR3 consists of 14 residues. The CDR3 here is CASSFRAGLYEQYV. CDR3 nucleotide sequence: TGTGCCAGCAGTTTTCGAGCGGGTCTCTACGAGCAGTACGTC.

This rearrangement joins TRBV6-6 to TRBJ2-2, with D tentatively TRBD2 (5 bases). The CDR3 length is 14 residues. In germline, CDR1 is MNHNY, CDR2 SVGAGI (reference sequence). V was cut by 2 bases and J by 7 bases, with 11 bases left in between. CDR3 DNA: TGTGCCAGCAGTTACGAGGGCGCCGGCGGGGAGCTGTTTTTT. Translating it yields CASSYEGAGGELFF.